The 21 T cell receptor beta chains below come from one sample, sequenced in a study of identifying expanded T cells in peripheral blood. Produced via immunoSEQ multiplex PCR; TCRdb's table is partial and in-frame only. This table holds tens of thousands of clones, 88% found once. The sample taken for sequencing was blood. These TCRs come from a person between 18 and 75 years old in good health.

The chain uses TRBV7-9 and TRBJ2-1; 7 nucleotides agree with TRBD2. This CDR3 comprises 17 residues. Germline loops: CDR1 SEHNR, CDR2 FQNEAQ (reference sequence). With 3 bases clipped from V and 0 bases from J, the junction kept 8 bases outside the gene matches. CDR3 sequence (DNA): TGTGCCAGCAGCTTCCCGGGGGAGGGGCGCTCCTACAATGAGCAGTTCTTC. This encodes CASSFPGEGRSYNEQFF.

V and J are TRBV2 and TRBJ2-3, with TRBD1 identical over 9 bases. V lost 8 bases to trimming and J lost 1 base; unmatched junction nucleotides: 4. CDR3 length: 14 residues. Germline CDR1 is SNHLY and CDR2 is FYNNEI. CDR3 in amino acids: CASAGDRGTDTQYF. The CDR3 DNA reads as TGTGCCAGCGCCGGGGACAGGGGCACAGATACGCAGTATTTT.

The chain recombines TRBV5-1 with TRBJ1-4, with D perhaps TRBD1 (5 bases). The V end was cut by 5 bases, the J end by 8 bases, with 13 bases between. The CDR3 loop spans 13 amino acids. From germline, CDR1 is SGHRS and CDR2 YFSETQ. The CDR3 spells CASSKEGNEKLFF. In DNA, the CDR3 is TGCGCCAGCAGTAAGGAGGGGAACGAAAAACTGTTTTTT. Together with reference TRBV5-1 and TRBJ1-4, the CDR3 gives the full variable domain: KAGVTQTPRYLIKTRGQQVTLSCSPISGHRSVSWYQQTPGQGLQFLFEYFSETQRNKGNFPGRFSGRQFSNSRSEMNVSTLELGDSALYLCASSKEGNEKLFFGSGTQLSVL.

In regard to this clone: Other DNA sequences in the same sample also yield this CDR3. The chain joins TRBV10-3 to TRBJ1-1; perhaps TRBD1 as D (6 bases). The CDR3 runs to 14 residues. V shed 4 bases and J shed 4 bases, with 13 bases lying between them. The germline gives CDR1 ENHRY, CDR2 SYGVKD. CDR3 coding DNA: TGTGCCATCAGTGCCACGGAGACAGGCACTGAAGCTTTCTTT. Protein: CAISATETGTEAFF.

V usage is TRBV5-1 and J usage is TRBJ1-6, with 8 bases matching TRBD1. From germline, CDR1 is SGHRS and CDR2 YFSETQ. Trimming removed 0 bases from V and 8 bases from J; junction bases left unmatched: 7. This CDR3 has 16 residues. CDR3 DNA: TGCGCCAGCAGCTTGGCCTCGACAGGGGCTTATTCACCCCTCCACTTT. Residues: CASSLASTGAYSPLHF.

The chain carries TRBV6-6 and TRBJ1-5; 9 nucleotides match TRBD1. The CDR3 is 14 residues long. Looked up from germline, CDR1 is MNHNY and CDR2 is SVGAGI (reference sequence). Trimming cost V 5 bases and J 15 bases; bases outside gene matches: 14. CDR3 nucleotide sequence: TGTGCCAGCAGTCCCGGGACAGGGTTCAATAAAGGGCATTTT. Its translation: CASSPGTGFNKGHF.

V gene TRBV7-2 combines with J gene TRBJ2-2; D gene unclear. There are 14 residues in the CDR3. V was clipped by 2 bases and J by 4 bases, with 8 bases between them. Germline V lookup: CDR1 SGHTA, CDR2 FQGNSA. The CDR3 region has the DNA TGTGCCAGCAGCTTAAGCATGGGCACCGGGGAGCTGTTTTTT. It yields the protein CASSLSMGTGELFF.

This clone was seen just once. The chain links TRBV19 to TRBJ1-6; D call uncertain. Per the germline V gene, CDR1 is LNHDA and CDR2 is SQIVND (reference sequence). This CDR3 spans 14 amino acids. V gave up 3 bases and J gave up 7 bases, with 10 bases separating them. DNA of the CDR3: TGTGCCAGTAGTATGTTCGGCTCGAATTCACCCCTCCACTTT. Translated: CASSMFGSNSPLHF. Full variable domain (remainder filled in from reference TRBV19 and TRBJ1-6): DGGITQSPKYLFRKEGQNVTLSCEQNLNHDAMYWYRQDPGQGLRLIYYSQIVNDFQKGDIAEGYSVSREKKESFPLTVTSAQKNPTAFYLCASSMFGSNSPLHFGNGTRLTVT.

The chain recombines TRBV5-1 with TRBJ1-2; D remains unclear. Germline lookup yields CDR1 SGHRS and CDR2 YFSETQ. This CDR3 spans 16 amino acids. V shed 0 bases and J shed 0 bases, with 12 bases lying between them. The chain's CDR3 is CASSLVGRGPNYGYTF. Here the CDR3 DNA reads TGCGCCAGCAGCTTGGTAGGTCGAGGACCTAACTATGGCTACACCTTC. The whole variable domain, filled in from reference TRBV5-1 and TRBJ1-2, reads KAGVTQTPRYLIKTRGQQVTLSCSPISGHRSVSWYQQTPGQGLQFLFEYFSETQRNKGNFPGRFSGRQFSNSRSEMNVSTLELGDSALYLCASSLVGRGPNYGYTFGSGTRLTVV.

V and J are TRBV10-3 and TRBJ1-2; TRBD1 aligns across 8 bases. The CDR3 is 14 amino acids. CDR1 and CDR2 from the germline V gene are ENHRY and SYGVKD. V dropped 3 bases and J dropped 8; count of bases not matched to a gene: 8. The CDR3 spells CAISDPRTGRGYTF. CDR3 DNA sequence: TGTGCCATCAGTGATCCAAGGACAGGGCGGGGCTACACCTTC.

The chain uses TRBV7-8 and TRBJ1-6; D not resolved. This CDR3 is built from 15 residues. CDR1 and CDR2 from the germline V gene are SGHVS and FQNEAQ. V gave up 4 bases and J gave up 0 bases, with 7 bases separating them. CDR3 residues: CASSWTRSYNSPLHF. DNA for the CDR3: TGTGCCAGCAGCTGGACTCGCTCCTATAATTCACCCCTCCACTTT.

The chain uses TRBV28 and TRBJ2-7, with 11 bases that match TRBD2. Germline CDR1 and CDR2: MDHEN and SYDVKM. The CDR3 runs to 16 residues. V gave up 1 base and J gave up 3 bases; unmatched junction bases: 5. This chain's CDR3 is CASSLFGTSGNYEQYF. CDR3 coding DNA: TGTGCCAGCAGTTTATTTGGGACTAGCGGAAACTACGAGCAGTACTTC.

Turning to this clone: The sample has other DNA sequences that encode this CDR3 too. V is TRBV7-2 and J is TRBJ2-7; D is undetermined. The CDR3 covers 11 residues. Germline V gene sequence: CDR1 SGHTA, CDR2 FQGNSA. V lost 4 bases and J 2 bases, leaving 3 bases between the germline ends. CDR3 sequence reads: CASSSAYEQYF. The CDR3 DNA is TGTGCCAGCAGCTCAGCCTACGAGCAGTACTTC.

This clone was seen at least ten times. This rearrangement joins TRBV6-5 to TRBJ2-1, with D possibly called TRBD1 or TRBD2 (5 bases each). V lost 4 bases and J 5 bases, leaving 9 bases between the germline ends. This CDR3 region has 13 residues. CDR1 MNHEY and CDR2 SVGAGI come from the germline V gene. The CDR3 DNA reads TGTGCCAGCAGTTGGGGGACCGACAATGAGCAGTTCTTC. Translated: CASSWGTDNEQFF.

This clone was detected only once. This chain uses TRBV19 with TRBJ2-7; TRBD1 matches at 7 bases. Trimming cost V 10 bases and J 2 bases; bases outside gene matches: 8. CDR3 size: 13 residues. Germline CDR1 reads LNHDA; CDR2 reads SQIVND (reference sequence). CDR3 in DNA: TGTGCCACCTCCGGGACAGCCACCTACGAGCAGTACTTC. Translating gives CATSGTATYEQYF.

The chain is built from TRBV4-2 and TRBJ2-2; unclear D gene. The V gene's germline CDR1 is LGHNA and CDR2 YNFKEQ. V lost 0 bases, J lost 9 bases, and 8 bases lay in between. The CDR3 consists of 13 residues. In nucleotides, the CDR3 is TGTGCCAGCAGCCAAGATAGTCGCCGGGAGCTGTTTTTT. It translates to CASSQDSRRELFF.

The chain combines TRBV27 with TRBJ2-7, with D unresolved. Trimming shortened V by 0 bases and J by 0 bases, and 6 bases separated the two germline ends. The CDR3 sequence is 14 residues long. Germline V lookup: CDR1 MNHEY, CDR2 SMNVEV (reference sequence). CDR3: CASSLSQDSYEQYF. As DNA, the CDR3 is TGTGCCAGCAGTTTATCGCAGGACTCCTACGAGCAGTACTTC.

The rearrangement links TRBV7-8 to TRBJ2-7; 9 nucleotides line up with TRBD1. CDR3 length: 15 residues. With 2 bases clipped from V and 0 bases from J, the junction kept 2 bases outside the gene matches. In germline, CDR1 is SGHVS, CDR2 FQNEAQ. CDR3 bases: TGTGCCAGCAGCTTACCGGGACAGGGCTCCTACGAGCAGTACTTC. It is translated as CASSLPGQGSYEQYF.

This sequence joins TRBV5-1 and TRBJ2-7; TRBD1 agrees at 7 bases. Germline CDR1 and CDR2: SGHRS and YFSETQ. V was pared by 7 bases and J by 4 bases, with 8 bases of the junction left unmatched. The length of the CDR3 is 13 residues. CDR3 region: CASAQPQGYEQYF. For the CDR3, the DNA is TGCGCCAGCGCACAACCACAGGGGTACGAGCAGTACTTC. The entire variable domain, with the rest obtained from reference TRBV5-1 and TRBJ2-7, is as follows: KAGVTQTPRYLIKTRGQQVTLSCSPISGHRSVSWYQQTPGQGLQFLFEYFSETQRNKGNFPGRFSGRQFSNSRSEMNVSTLELGDSALYLCASAQPQGYEQYFGPGTRLTVT.

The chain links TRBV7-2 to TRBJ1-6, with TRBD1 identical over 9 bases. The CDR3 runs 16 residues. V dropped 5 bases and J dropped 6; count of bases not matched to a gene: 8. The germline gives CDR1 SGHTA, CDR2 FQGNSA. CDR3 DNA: TGTGCCAGCAGCCCGGGACAGGGCGGAAGTAATTCACCCCTCCACTTT. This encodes CASSPGQGGSNSPLHF.

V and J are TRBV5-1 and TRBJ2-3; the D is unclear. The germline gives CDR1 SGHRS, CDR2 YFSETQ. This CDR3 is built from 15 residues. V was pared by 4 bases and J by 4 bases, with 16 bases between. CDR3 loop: CASSPSTGGADTQYF. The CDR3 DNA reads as TGCGCCAGCAGCCCATCTACGGGTGGCGCAGATACGCAGTATTTT.